These 13 T cell receptor beta chains were all obtained from the same sample, sequenced in a study of blood T cell repertoires in COVID-19. Assay: immunoSEQ multiplex PCR; the TCRdb copy retains only in-frame clones and omits some. The sample lists over 150,000 clones; approximately 88% were seen once. The sequenced sample was peripheral blood. The receptors were gathered from a woman aged 55 to 70 with acute or convalescent COVID-19.

This clone turned up a few times. The chain carries TRBV5-1 and TRBJ1-2; tentative D call: TRBD1 (5 bases). The CDR3 extends over 15 amino acids. V lost 0 bases to trimming and J lost 3 bases, with 12 bases between them. The germline gives CDR1 SGHRS, CDR2 YFSETQ. The DNA of the CDR3 is TGCGCCAGCAGCTTGGTGGTAGGGGCAGACTATGGCTACACCTTC. Encoded protein: CASSLVVGADYGYTF. The entire variable domain, with the rest obtained from reference TRBV5-1 and TRBJ1-2, is as follows: KAGVTQTPRYLIKTRGQQVTLSCSPISGHRSVSWYQQTPGQGLQFLFEYFSETQRNKGNFPGRFSGRQFSNSRSEMNVSTLELGDSALYLCASSLVVGADYGYTFGSGTRLTVV.

The chain has TRBV5-1 and TRBJ1-3, with D perhaps matching TRBD1 (6 bases). Looked up from germline, CDR1 is SGHRS and CDR2 is YFSETQ. V gave up 2 bases and J gave up 2 bases, with 14 bases separating them. The CDR3 spans 16 residues. In DNA, the CDR3 is TGCGCCAGCAGCTTACCCCGGGCAGGGGCTGGAAACACCATATATTTT. Encoded protein: CASSLPRAGAGNTIYF.

The chain links TRBV5-5 to TRBJ2-7; 10 bases line up with TRBD1. Trimming removed 3 bases from V and 4 bases from J; junction bases left unmatched: 10. The germline CDR1 and CDR2 sequences are SGHKS and YYEKEE (reference sequence). CDR3 length equals 16 residues. DNA of the CDR3: TGTGCCAGCAGCTCGGTGGGGGGACAGGGGCCTTACGAGCAGTACTTC. Its translation is CASSSVGGQGPYEQYF.

This rearrangement joins TRBV10-3 to TRBJ2-1; TRBD2 aligns across 8 bases. Trimming removed 6 bases from V and 9 bases from J; junction bases left unmatched: 4. This CDR3 has 12 residues. The germline CDR1 and CDR2 sequences are ENHRY and SYGVKD. The CDR3 bases are TGTGCCATCAGAGGACTAGCTGTTGAGCAGTTCTTC. Residues: CAIRGLAVEQFF.

The gene calls are TRBV12-5 and TRBJ2-2; D is ambiguous. CDR1 and CDR2 (germline): LGHNT, FRNRAP. V shed 3 bases and J shed 6 bases, with 17 bases lying between them. There are 16 residues in the CDR3. In DNA form, the CDR3 reads TGTGCTAGTGGTTTACGTCCTAACTCCGAGGCCGGGGAGCTGTTTTTT. Translating it yields CASGLRPNSEAGELFF.

The sample holds a few counts of this clone. The chain couples TRBV9 to TRBJ1-1, with a possible D match to TRBD1 (5 bases). Deletions cut 1 base from V and 2 bases from J, with 9 bases between. Germline CDR1 is SGDLS and CDR2 is YYNGEE. CDR3 length equals 14 residues. The DNA of the CDR3 is TGTGCCAGCAGCGTAACGGGGGATAACACTGAAGCTTTCTTT. The encoded protein is CASSVTGDNTEAFF.

The J gene is TRBJ1-5, the V gene TRBV6-1; 9 nucleotides line up with TRBD1. Germline assignment: CDR1 MNHNS and CDR2 SASEGT. The CDR3 spans 16 residues. The ends lost 3 bases at V and 0 bases at J; junction bases unmatched: 3. In DNA, the CDR3 is TGTGCCAGCAGTGACGGGACAGGGATTAGCAATCAGCCCCAGCATTTT. Protein: CASSDGTGISNQPQHF.

This clone came up once. The chain couples TRBV19 to TRBJ2-6; possibly TRBD1 for D (6 bases). This CDR3 spans 15 amino acids. Trimming removed 6 bases at V and 4 bases at J, with 13 bases between. CDR1 is LNHDA, CDR2 SQIVND, per germline (reference sequence). CDR3 nucleotide sequence: TGTGCCAGTAGCCTACCAGGGGCCGGGGCCAACGTCCTGACTTTC. Translation: CASSLPGAGANVLTF.

The rearrangement uses TRBV4-3 and TRBJ2-3, with 7 positions matching TRBD2. The CDR3 runs 15 residues. Trimming removed 6 bases from V and 0 bases from J; junction bases left unmatched: 6. CDR1 and CDR2 from the germline V gene are LGHNA and YSLEER. The CDR3 coding sequence is TGCGCCAGCAGTCCACAGCGGGGTAGCACAGATACGCAGTATTTT. It specifies CASSPQRGSTDTQYF.

This sequence joins TRBV5-4 and TRBJ1-4, with D tentatively TRBD1 (6 bases). V was cut by 4 bases and J by 8 bases, with 15 bases left in between. Germline lookup yields CDR1 SGHNT and CDR2 YYREEE (reference sequence). The CDR3 is 14 amino acids. CDR3 coding DNA: TGTGCCAGCAGCCCAACAGGGACGAGGGAAAAACTGTTTTTT. It is translated as CASSPTGTREKLFF.

The rearrangement links TRBV7-2 to TRBJ1-2, with 7 bases identical to TRBD1. J lost 4 bases, V lost 8 bases, and 7 bases had no gene match. The CDR3 is 13 residues long. Germline CDR1 is SGHTA and CDR2 is FQGNSA. DNA of the CDR3: TGTGCCAGCGGTGACAGGGTGTCCTATGGCTACACCTTC. This gives the protein CASGDRVSYGYTF. The whole variable domain, filled in from reference TRBV7-2 and TRBJ1-2, reads GAGVSQSPSNKVTEKGKDVELRCDPISGHTALYWYRQSLGQGLEFLIYFQGNSAPDKSGLPSDRFSAERTGGSVSTLTIQRTQQEDSAVYLCASGDRVSYGYTFGSGTRLTVV.

This clone is a singleton in its sample. This chain connects TRBV11-3 to TRBJ2-1, with D perhaps matching TRBD1 (5 bases). V shed 2 bases and J shed 6 bases, with 8 bases lying between them. Per the germline V gene, CDR1 is SGHNT and CDR2 is YENEEA. The CDR3 sequence is 13 residues long. The CDR3 reads CASSLPGINEQFF. CDR3 DNA sequence: TGTGCCAGCAGCTTACCAGGGATCAATGAGCAGTTCTTC.

The gene calls are TRBV10-3 and TRBJ1-1; no firm D call. Between the trimmed V and J ends, which lost 2 bases and 1 base, there was a span of 20 bases. Germline V gives CDR1 ENHRY, CDR2 SYGVKD. CDR3 length: 18 amino acids. The CDR3: CAISEIELSVERNTEAFF. For the CDR3, the DNA is TGTGCCATCAGTGAGATCGAGTTGTCGGTCGAGAGGAACACTGAAGCTTTCTTT.